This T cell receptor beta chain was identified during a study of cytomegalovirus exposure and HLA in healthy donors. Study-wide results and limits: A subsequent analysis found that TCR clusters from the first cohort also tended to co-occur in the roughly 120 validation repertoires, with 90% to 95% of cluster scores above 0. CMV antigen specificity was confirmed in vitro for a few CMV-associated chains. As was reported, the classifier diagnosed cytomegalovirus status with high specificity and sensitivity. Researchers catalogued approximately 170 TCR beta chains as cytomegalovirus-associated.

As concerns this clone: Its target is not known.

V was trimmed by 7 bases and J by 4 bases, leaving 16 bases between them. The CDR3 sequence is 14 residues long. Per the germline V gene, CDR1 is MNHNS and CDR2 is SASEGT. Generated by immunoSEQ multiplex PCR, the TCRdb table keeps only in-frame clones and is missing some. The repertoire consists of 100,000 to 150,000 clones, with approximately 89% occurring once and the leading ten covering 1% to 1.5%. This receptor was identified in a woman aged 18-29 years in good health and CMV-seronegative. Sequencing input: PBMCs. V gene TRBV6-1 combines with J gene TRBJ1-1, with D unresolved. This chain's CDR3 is CASTTDGSRTEAFF. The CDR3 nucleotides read TGTGCCAGCACCACAGATGGGAGCCGCACTGAAGCTTTCTTT.